This T cell receptor beta chain is drawn from a study of cytomegalovirus exposure and HLA in healthy donors. Trimming at V came to 5 bases and at J to 1 base, leaving 8 bases not matched to a gene. This CDR3 spans 16 amino acids. Germline lookup yields CDR1 MNHEY and CDR2 SMNVEV (reference sequence). In the PCR, 60 Vbeta and 13 Jbeta primers were used. Profiled with immunoSEQ multiplex PCR; TCRdb holds only in-frame clones, not every one. The sample gives 180,000 or so clones, around 75% of which show up once; around 3% is in the top ten. Sequences were obtained from PBMCs. The source is a male donor in good health and CMV-seronegative. The chain employs TRBV27 and TRBJ1-1, with 9 bases matching TRBD1. The CDR3 protein is CASSLYRGRGNTEAFF. CDR3 DNA: TGTGCCAGCAGTCTGTACAGGGGGCGTGGGAACACTGAAGCTTTCTTT.